These 23 T cell receptor beta chains originate from one sample sequenced in a study of somatic mutations in cytotoxic T cells in rheumatoid arthritis. Libraries were prepared by immunoSEQ multiplex PCR; TCRdb keeps only in-frame clonotypes and omits some of them. The table records around 6,400 clones, less than 75% of them present only once. The sample was CD8+ T cells sorted from blood. The receptor source for this set is a woman in her 50s in good health.

The rearrangement joins TRBV10-3 to TRBJ2-3; 7 bases are shared with TRBD2. V shed 4 bases and J 5 bases; nucleotides not matched to a gene: 6. The germline gives CDR1 ENHRY, CDR2 SYGVKD. The CDR3 is 14 amino acids. The CDR3 DNA reads as TGTGCCATCAGTGCAGGACTAGGTTTAGATACGCAGTATTTT. Encoded protein: CAISAGLGLDTQYF.

CDR3 protein: CSAGQVTQYF. CDR3 coding DNA: TGCAGTGCGGGACAGGTTACGCAGTATTTT. The gene calls are TRBV20-1 and TRBJ2-3, with 8 bases that match TRBD1. The CDR3 contains 10 residues. V was pared by 6 bases and J by 8 bases, with 1 base of the junction left unmatched. Germline V gene lookup returns CDR1 DFQATT and CDR2 SNEGSKA (reference sequence).

The CDR3 reads CASSRQGNYEQYF. In DNA, the CDR3 is TGTGCCAGTAGCCGGCAGGGGAACTACGAGCAGTACTTC. This rearrangement joins TRBV19 to TRBJ2-7; tentative D call: TRBD1 (6 bases). The CDR3 loop spans 13 amino acids. V was pared by 6 bases and J by 3 bases, with 12 bases between. CDR1 LNHDA and CDR2 SQIVND come from the germline V gene (reference sequence).

This chain connects TRBV11-2 to TRBJ1-4; D call uncertain. The CDR3 consists of 11 residues. V was shortened by 4 bases and J by 5 bases, with 2 bases between the two germline ends. The germline CDR1 and CDR2 sequences are SGHAT and FQNNGV. The CDR3 DNA reads TGTGCCAGCAGCTCAAATGAAAAACTGTTTTTT. This codes for CASSSNEKLFF.

The V call is TRBV9, the J call TRBJ2-2; D call uncertain. The germline gives CDR1 SGDLS, CDR2 YYNGEE. CDR3 length: 15 amino acids. Trimming pared 0 bases from V and 4 bases from J, leaving 10 bases between. The CDR3 DNA is TGTGCCAGCAGCGTAGACCAGGTCACCACCGGGGAGCTGTTTTTT. Translated, it gives CASSVDQVTTGELFF.

A few counts support this clone. The chain joins TRBV7-9 to TRBJ1-2, with no clear D. This CDR3 has 11 residues. V lost 5 bases to trimming and J lost 5 bases, with 6 bases between them. Germline lookup yields CDR1 SEHNR and CDR2 FQNEAQ (reference sequence). The CDR3 sequence: CASSDNYGYTF. DNA of the CDR3: TGTGCCAGCAGCGACAATTATGGCTACACCTTC. Full variable domain (remainder filled in from reference TRBV7-9 and TRBJ1-2): DTGVSQNPRHKITKRGQNVTFRCDPISEHNRLYWYRQTLGQGPEFLTYFQNEAQLEKSRLLSDRFSAERPKGSFSTLEIQRTEQGDSAMYLCASSDNYGYTFGSGTRLTVV.

The table lists this clone with a count of one. The chain uses TRBV7-2 and TRBJ2-7; no reliable D call. Germline V CDR1 and CDR2: SGHTA, FQGNSA. V lost 5 bases, J lost 4 bases, and 9 bases lay in between. The CDR3 is 12 residues long. The CDR3 DNA reads TGTGCCAGCAGCCCCGGTTTTTACGAGCAGTACTTC. Translating gives CASSPGFYEQYF.

This clone was counted once. The J gene is TRBJ1-1, the V gene TRBV27; TRBD1 might be the D (5 bases). Trimming left V 2 bases short and J 1 base short, with 5 bases between. This CDR3 contains 13 residues. Germline values: CDR1 MNHEY, CDR2 SMNVEV (reference sequence). The DNA of the CDR3 is TGTGCCAGCAGTTTACAGGGGAACACTGAAGCTTTCTTT. Its translation: CASSLQGNTEAFF.

The rearrangement links TRBV15 to TRBJ2-2; TRBD2 matches at 13 bases. Germline V gene lookup returns CDR1 LNHNV and CDR2 YYDKDF (reference sequence). This CDR3 contains 23 residues. V lost 0 bases and J lost 1; bases outside the gene matches: 17. DNA for the CDR3: TGTGCCACCAGCAGAGAAAGGACAGGGGACGGACTAGCGGGGGCAAAGAACACCGGGGAGCTGTTTTTT. Translating gives CATSRERTGDGLAGAKNTGELFF.

The J gene is TRBJ2-1, the V gene TRBV7-8; TRBD1 agrees at 9 bases. V trimming: 3 bases; J trimming: 7 bases; junction bases outside the gene matches: 4. Germline V gene data show CDR1 as SGHVS and CDR2 as FQNEAQ. This CDR3 has 14 residues. The CDR3: CASSFGTGTNEQFF. The CDR3 coding sequence is TGTGCCAGCAGCTTCGGGACAGGGACTAATGAGCAGTTCTTC.

The rearrangement uses TRBV2 and TRBJ2-1, with D unclear. V was pared by 7 bases and J by 6 bases, with 13 bases between. CDR1 is SNHLY and CDR2 is FYNNEI in the germline V gene. The CDR3 loop spans 13 amino acids. The CDR3 region has the DNA TGTGCCAGCACCTTTGACATTGGCAATGAGCAGTTCTTC. This encodes CASTFDIGNEQFF.

J is TRBJ1-2 and V is TRBV6-1; 7 bases match TRBD1. The CDR3 is made up of 16 amino acids. The junction had 8 bases not matched to a gene; V was cut back by 1 base and J by 3 bases. The germline gives CDR1 MNHNS, CDR2 SASEGT. This CDR3 is CASSEGTGSLYYGYTF. DNA for the CDR3: TGTGCCAGCAGTGAAGGGACAGGCTCCCTATACTATGGCTACACCTTC.

The sample holds a few counts of this clone. The J gene is TRBJ2-3, the V gene TRBV20-1, with D uncertain. Germline V CDR1 and CDR2: DFQATT, SNEGSKA (reference sequence). The CDR3 totals 10 residues. The CDR3 loop reads CCETTDTQYF. DNA for the CDR3: TGCTGCGAGACTACAGATACGCAGTATTTT.

By share, this clone counts as medium-sized (0.01 to 0.1%). The chain carries TRBV10-3 and TRBJ2-2; weak D call: TRBD2 (6 bases). Trimming cost V 2 bases and J 5 bases, with 6 bases left between them. The CDR3 extends over 13 amino acids. CDR1 is ENHRY, CDR2 SYGVKD, per germline. This CDR3 is CAISEAGTGELFF. The CDR3 DNA is TGTGCCATCAGTGAGGCGGGAACCGGGGAGCTGTTTTTT.

This clone was detected only once. J is TRBJ1-3 and V is TRBV5-4; D possibly corresponds to TRBD1 (6 bases). The germline V and J ends were trimmed by 4 bases and 2 bases, with 16 bases remaining between them. The CDR3 spans 16 residues. Germline CDR1 and CDR2: SGHNT and YYREEE (reference sequence). The CDR3 sequence: CASSPMPGGTGNTIYF. For the CDR3, the DNA is TGTGCCAGCAGCCCTATGCCGGGGGGCACTGGAAACACCATATATTTT.

This chain joins TRBV10-1 and TRBJ1-1; TRBD1 aligns across 7 bases. The germline gives CDR1 WNHNN, CDR2 SYGVQD (reference sequence). With V trimmed by 6 bases and J by 3 bases, 4 bases remained unmatched. The CDR3 has 13 amino acids. CDR3 region: CASRSGQDTEAFF. The CDR3 DNA follows: TGCGCCAGCAGAAGTGGACAGGACACTGAAGCTTTCTTT.

In its sample, this clone was seen a few times. This sequence joins TRBV4-1 and TRBJ1-1; the D gene is possibly TRBD1 (5 bases). V shed 4 bases and J shed 6 bases, with 9 bases lying between them. Germline CDR1 reads MGHRA; CDR2 reads YSYEKL. The length of the CDR3 is 12 residues. The CDR3 loop is CASSPTGAEAFF. The CDR3 nucleotides read TGCGCCAGCAGCCCCACAGGCGCTGAAGCTTTCTTT.

This clone was seen a few times. The chain is built from TRBV7-9 and TRBJ1-3; 7 nucleotides match TRBD1. V was pared by 2 bases and J by 4 bases, with 11 bases of the junction left unmatched. CDR1 is SEHNR, CDR2 FQNEAQ, per germline (reference sequence). This CDR3 comprises 17 residues. This CDR3 is CASSLIGGGAEGNTIYF. CDR3 nucleotides: TGTGCCAGCAGCTTAATTGGAGGGGGCGCGGAGGGAAACACCATATATTTT.

This sequence joins TRBV9 and TRBJ1-1, with 7 bases lining up with TRBD1. CDR1 is SGDLS, CDR2 YYNGEE, per germline. The CDR3 sequence is 15 residues long. The ends lost 3 bases at V and 3 bases at J; junction bases unmatched: 8. CDR3 loop: CASSAETGWHTEAFF. The CDR3 coding sequence is TGTGCCAGCAGCGCCGAGACAGGGTGGCACACTGAAGCTTTCTTT. Based on the CDR3 plus reference TRBV9 and TRBJ1-1, the full variable domain is DSGVTQTPKHLITATGQRVTLRCSPRSGDLSVYWYQQSLDQGLQFLIQYYNGEERAKGNILERFSAQQFPDLHSELNLSSLELGDSALYFCASSAETGWHTEAFFGQGTRLTVV.

The V call is TRBV2, the J call TRBJ1-1; D uncertain. The V and J ends lost 6 bases and 11 bases respectively, with 13 bases between them. The CDR3 sequence is 11 residues long. Germline V gene lookup returns CDR1 SNHLY and CDR2 FYNNEI. The CDR3 reads CASREGKAAFF. The CDR3 DNA reads as TGTGCCAGCAGGGAGGGAAAGGCGGCTTTCTTT.

Only one count was recorded for this clone. The chain links TRBV27 to TRBJ1-2, with a possible D match to TRBD1 (6 bases). CDR1 and CDR2 from the germline V gene are MNHEY and SMNVEV (reference sequence). The CDR3 runs to 13 residues. Trimming shortened V by 0 bases and J by 5 bases, and 7 bases separated the two germline ends. The CDR3 coding sequence is TGTGCCAGCAGTTTATCCACAGGGTATGGCTACACCTTC. Its translation: CASSLSTGYGYTF.

This clone showed up just a few times. J is TRBJ2-7 and V is TRBV29-1; D remains ambiguous. From germline, CDR1 is SQVTM and CDR2 ANQGSEA. Trimming left V 7 bases short and J 1 base short, with 11 bases between. The CDR3 extends over 12 amino acids. The CDR3 DNA reads as TGCAGCGGCGGATCGAATTCCTACGAGCAGTACTTC. It encodes CSGGSNSYEQYF.

The chain combines TRBV7-2 with TRBJ1-5; no clear D gene. Germline values: CDR1 SGHTA, CDR2 FQGNSA. There are 15 residues in the CDR3. Trimming took off 5 bases at V and 0 bases at J, with 11 bases between the two ends. The CDR3 spells CASSHATNSNQPQHF. DNA for the CDR3: TGTGCCAGCAGCCACGCCACAAATAGCAATCAGCCCCAGCATTTT. The whole variable domain, remainder taken from reference TRBV7-2 and TRBJ1-5, is GAGVSQSPSNKVTEKGKDVELRCDPISGHTALYWYRQSLGQGLEFLIYFQGNSAPDKSGLPSDRFSAERTGGSVSTLTIQRTQQEDSAVYLCASSHATNSNQPQHFGDGTRLSIL.